This T cell receptor (beta chain) was documented in a study of cytomegalovirus exposure and HLA in healthy donors. Overall study context: One earlier analysis, a look at some 180 million T cells, found roughly 110 million unique TCR beta sequences.

Points from the study as a whole: Researchers left out some V segments, among them TRBV6-2 and TRBV6-3, as indistinguishable. In terms of immune exposure information, only CMV serostatus was available.

The V gene end was trimmed by 2 bases and the J gene end by 6 bases; junction bases not matched to a gene: 5. The germline V gene encodes CDR1 MNHEY and CDR2 SVGAGI. The CDR3 is made up of 15 amino acids. A note on this clone: Its antigen is still unknown.

The study ran its PCR with 60 Vbeta and 13 Jbeta primers. Sequenced by immunoSEQ multiplex PCR; TCRdb stores in-frame clones only, minus some. This table has about 140,000 clones, 73% appearing once. The sample was PBMCs. This clonotype originated in a woman in her thirties or forties in good health and CMV-seronegative. V and J are TRBV6-5 and TRBJ1-5; 9 nucleotides align to TRBD1. CDR3: CASSYDGTGSQPQHF. The CDR3 DNA sequence: TGTGCCAGCAGTTACGACGGGACAGGGAGTCAGCCCCAGCATTTT.